The source of this T cell receptor (beta chain) is a study of cytomegalovirus exposure and HLA in healthy donors. General study points: What a later analysis reportedly showed was that an Asian-associated ancestry cluster had fewer N-insertions than the 666-donor mean. Later on, a genetic analysis was performed. It linked a missense variant in DCLRE1C with V- and J-gene trimming of TCR beta.

Germline lookup yields CDR1 SGHTA and CDR2 FQGTGA. CDR3 size: 16 residues. With 1 base removed from V and 2 bases from J, the gap between germline ends came to 9 bases. With respect to this clone: Its antigen is currently unknown.

Use of 60 Vbeta and 13 Jbeta primers characterized the PCR. TCRdb's copy holds only in-frame clones and misses some; the assay was immunoSEQ multiplex PCR. The table shows around 130,000 clones, with about 81% occurring only once. The V gene is TRBV7-3, the J gene TRBJ2-6, with D uncertain. Input material: PBMCs. This TCR was recovered from a man in his forties or fifties in good health and CMV-seronegative. The CDR3 DNA sequence: TGTGCCAGCAGCTTAAGTGGCGGAACTGGGGCCAACGTCCTGACTTTC. Translated, it gives CASSLSGGTGANVLTF.